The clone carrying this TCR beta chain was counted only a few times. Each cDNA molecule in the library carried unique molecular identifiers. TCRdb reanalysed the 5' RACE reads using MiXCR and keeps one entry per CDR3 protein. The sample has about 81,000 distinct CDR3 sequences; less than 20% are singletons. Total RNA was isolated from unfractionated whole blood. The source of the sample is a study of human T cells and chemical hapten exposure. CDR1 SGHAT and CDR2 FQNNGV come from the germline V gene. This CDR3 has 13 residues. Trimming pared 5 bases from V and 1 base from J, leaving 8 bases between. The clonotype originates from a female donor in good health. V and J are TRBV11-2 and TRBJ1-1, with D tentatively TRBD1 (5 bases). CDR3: CASSKDTNTEAFF. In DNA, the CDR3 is TGTGCCAGCAGCAAGGACACGAACACTGAAGCTTTCTTT.